These 10 T cell receptor beta chains originate from one sample sequenced in a study of Ad26.COV2.S vaccination and SARS-CoV-2 variants. Clones were read by immunoSEQ multiplex PCR, and TCRdb kept only the in-frame ones, dropping some. Here the sample spans fewer than 600,000 clones, about 88% being singletons. The treatment here: approximately 18 received Ad26.COV2.S at low or high dose, single or two shots; about five received placebo; per-sample allocation not given. It was on day 63 after the first vaccine or placebo injection that samples were taken. The sequenced sample was peripheral blood, obtained in a trial of Ad26.COV2.S vaccine versus placebo. These receptors all come from a person between 18 and 60 years old who received the Ad26.COV2.S COVID-19 vaccine or a placebo.

The chain joins TRBV15 to TRBJ2-3; D remains ambiguous. Germline-derived CDR1 and CDR2 are LNHNV and YYDKDF (reference sequence). CDR3 length equals 15 residues. V was cut by 0 bases and J by 0 bases, with 7 bases left in between. CDR3: CATSRDLPSTDTQYF. CDR3 DNA: TGTGCCACCAGCAGAGATCTTCCTAGCACAGATACGCAGTATTTT.

The rearrangement links TRBV7-2 to TRBJ2-1; D not certain. V lost 3 bases and J 4 bases, leaving 7 bases between the germline ends. The CDR3 is 13 residues long. Germline loops: CDR1 SGHTA, CDR2 FQGNSA. CDR3 coding DNA: TGTGCCAGCAGCTTCCCGAGATACAATGAGCAGTTCTTC. Translation: CASSFPRYNEQFF.

The gene calls are TRBV5-1 and TRBJ2-5, with D perhaps TRBD2 (5 bases). V lost 4 bases and J 3 bases, leaving 7 bases between the germline ends. CDR3 length equals 12 residues. In germline, CDR1 is SGHRS, CDR2 YFSETQ. CDR3 sequence reads: CASSVGKETQYF. Written as DNA, the CDR3 is TGCGCCAGCAGCGTCGGGAAAGAGACCCAGTACTTC.

The chain couples TRBV28 to TRBJ2-3; no clear D gene. The CDR3 runs to 15 residues. Per germline, CDR1 MDHEN and CDR2 SYDVKM. The ends were cut back, 6 bases at V and 3 bases at J, with 16 bases in the middle. CDR3 nucleotide sequence: TGTGCCAGCAGGAAGGACGTCCTCGAGACAGATACGCAGTATTTT. This sequence encodes CASRKDVLETDTQYF.

The rearrangement uses TRBV5-8 and TRBJ1-1, with a possible D match to TRBD1 (6 bases). This CDR3 is built from 13 residues. Germline lookup yields CDR1 SGHTS and CDR2 YDEGEE. The V end lost 3 bases, the J end lost 7 bases, and 13 bases lay between the germline ends. The CDR3 sequence is CASSYTGYGEAFF. CDR3 nucleotide sequence: TGTGCCAGCAGCTATACAGGGTACGGTGAAGCTTTCTTT.

V is TRBV5-4 and J is TRBJ2-5; 11 bases map to TRBD2. V lost 1 base and J lost 2; bases outside the gene matches: 7. CDR3 size: 17 residues. Germline V CDR1 and CDR2: SGHNT, YYREEE (reference sequence). CDR3 amino acids: CASSLFGLAGLQETQYF. In DNA, the CDR3 is TGTGCCAGCAGCTTGTTTGGACTAGCGGGCCTGCAAGAGACCCAGTACTTC.

The J gene is TRBJ1-1, the V gene TRBV5-1; 9 bases are shared with TRBD1. The CDR3 runs 18 residues. Germline CDR1 is SGHRS and CDR2 is YFSETQ. Losses at the gene ends were 5 bases for V and 3 bases for J; bases not matched to a gene: 17. The CDR3 sequence: CASRHNPKIGQGHTEAFF. As DNA, the CDR3 is TGCGCCAGCAGACATAATCCAAAAATAGGACAGGGGCACACTGAAGCTTTCTTT.

This chain links TRBV10-2 with TRBJ2-7, with 12 bases fitting TRBD2. The CDR3 consists of 15 residues. CDR1 WSHSY and CDR2 SAAADI come from the germline V gene. With V trimmed by 7 bases and J by 2 bases, 6 bases remained unmatched. CDR3 coding DNA: TGCGCCAGCACCGAGACTAGCGGGAGAACCTACGAGCAGTACTTC. Amino acids: CASTETSGRTYEQYF.

V is TRBV5-8 and J is TRBJ2-2; D not certain. CDR1 is SGHTS and CDR2 is YDEGEE in the germline V gene. V dropped 4 bases and J dropped 4 bases, with 20 bases sitting between them. The CDR3 is made up of 17 amino acids. CDR3 coding DNA: TGTGCCAGCAGCCCGGCGTTAAGGGCTTTAGGCACCGGGGAGCTGTTTTTT. Translated: CASSPALRALGTGELFF. The whole variable domain, filled in from reference TRBV5-8 and TRBJ2-2, reads EAGVTQSPTHLIKTRGQQATLRCSPISGHTSVYWYQQALGLGLQFLLWYDEGEERNRGNFPPRFSGRQFPNYSSELNVNALELEDSALYLCASSPALRALGTGELFFGEGSRLTVL.

This chain links TRBV30 with TRBJ1-5; 10 nucleotides line up with TRBD1. V lost 3 bases and J lost 3; bases outside the gene matches: 8. The CDR3 is 16 residues long. Germline-derived CDR1 and CDR2 are GTSNPN and SVGIG (reference sequence). The CDR3 is CAWSAGTGAFNQPQHF. The CDR3 DNA sequence: TGTGCCTGGAGCGCCGGGACAGGGGCTTTCAATCAGCCCCAGCATTTT. The full variable domain, completed using reference TRBV30 and TRBJ1-5, is SQTIHQWPATLVQPVGSPLSLECTVEGTSNPNLYWYRQAAGRGLQLLFYSVGIGQISSEVPQNLSASRPQDRQFILSSKKLLLSDSGFYLCAWSAGTGAFNQPQHFGDGTRLSIL.